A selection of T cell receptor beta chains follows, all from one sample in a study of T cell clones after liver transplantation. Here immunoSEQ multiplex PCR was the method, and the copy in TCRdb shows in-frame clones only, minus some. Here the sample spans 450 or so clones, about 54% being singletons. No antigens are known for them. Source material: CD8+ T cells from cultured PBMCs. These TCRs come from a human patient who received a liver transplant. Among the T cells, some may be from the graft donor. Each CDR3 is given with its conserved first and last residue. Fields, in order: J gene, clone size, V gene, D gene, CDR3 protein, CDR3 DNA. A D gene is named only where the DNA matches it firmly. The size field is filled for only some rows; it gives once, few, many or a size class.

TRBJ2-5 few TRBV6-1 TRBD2 CASRDGTSGQETQYF TGTGCCAGCAGGGACGGGACTAGCGGTCAGGAGACCCAGTACTTC
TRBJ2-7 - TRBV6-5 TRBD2 CASSSSGGGMYEQYF TGTGCCAGCAGTAGTTCAGGCGGGGGGATGTACGAGCAGTACTTC
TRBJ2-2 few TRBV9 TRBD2 CASSDEREANTGELFF TGTGCCAGCAGCGACGAACGGGAGGCGAACACCGGGGAGCTGTTTTTT
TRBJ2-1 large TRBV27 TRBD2 CASSPLVAGGPHEQFF TGTGCCAGCAGTCCCCTTGTAGCGGGGGGGCCGCATGAGCAGTTCTTC
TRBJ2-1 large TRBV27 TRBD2 CASSDGTRPYNEQFF TGTGCCAGCAGTGACGGGACTAGACCTTACAATGAGCAGTTCTTC
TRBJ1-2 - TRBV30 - CAWPLSCYRKTYGYTF TGTGCCTGGCCACTCTCGTGTTATAGAAAGACCTATGGCTACACCTTC
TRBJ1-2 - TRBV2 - CASRWTVNYGYTF TGTGCCAGCAGGTGGACAGTAAACTATGGCTACACCTTC
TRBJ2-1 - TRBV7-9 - CASSLAGAYYNEQFF TGTGCCAGCAGCTTAGCGGGAGCCTACTACAATGAGCAGTTCTTC
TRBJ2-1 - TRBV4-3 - CASSQAAGNKMNEQFF TGCGCCAGCAGCCAAGCGGCAGGGAATAAAATGAATGAGCAGTTCTTC
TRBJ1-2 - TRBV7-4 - CASSDLSSARKTYGF TGTGCCAGCAGCGACTTAAGTTCAGCTCGAAAGACCTATGGCTTC
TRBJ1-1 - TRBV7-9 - CASSSTGTQGTEAFF TGTGCCAGCAGCTCCACGGGGACCCAGGGCACTGAAGCTTTCTTT
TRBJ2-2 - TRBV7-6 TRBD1 CASSPRGQGAAGELFF TGTGCCAGCAGTCCCCGAGGACAGGGGGCTGCCGGGGAGCTGTTTTTT
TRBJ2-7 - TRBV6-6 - CASSYSEGMGSEQYF TGTGCCAGCAGTTACTCGGAGGGAATGGGGAGCGAGCAGTACTTC
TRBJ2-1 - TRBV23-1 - CASSQSQGSYNEQFF TGCGCCAGCAGTCAATCCCAGGGCTCCTACAATGAGCAGTTCTTC
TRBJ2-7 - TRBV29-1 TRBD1 CSVAARGQVGEQYF TGCAGCGTCGCGGCCAGGGGGCAAGTCGGCGAGCAGTACTTC
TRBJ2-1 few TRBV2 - CASSAPTDIHNEQFF TGTGCCAGCAGTGCCCCGACAGATATTCACAATGAGCAGTTCTTC
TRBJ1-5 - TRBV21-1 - CASSDAILHWHHQPQHF TGTGCCAGCAGCGACGCAATACTACATTGGCATCATCAGCCCCAGCATTTT
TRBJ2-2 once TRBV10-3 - CAISSQGVTGELFF TGTGCCATCAGCTCCCAAGGGGTTACCGGGGAGCTGTTTTTT
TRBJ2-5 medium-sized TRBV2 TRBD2 CASMTSGDITETQYF TGTGCCAGCATGACTAGCGGCGATATTACGGAGACCCAGTACTTC
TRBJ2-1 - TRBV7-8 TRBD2 CASSSGVAGVGEQFF TGTGCCAGCAGCTCCGGAGTAGCGGGAGTAGGTGAGCAGTTCTTC
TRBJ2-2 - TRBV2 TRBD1 CASSLGQGGHTGELFF TGTGCCAGCAGTTTGGGACAGGGGGGACACACCGGGGAGCTGTTTTTT
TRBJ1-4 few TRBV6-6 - CASLAGEKLFF TGTGCCAGCCTAGCCGGTGAAAAACTGTTTTTT
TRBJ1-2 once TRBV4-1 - CASSLFTQNRKTYGYTF TGCGCCAGCAGCTTATTCACCCAGAACCGAAAGACCTATGGCTACACCTTC
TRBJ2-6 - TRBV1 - CTSSKQRCAQSRANVLTF TGCACCAGCAGTAAACAACGTTGTGCACAAAGTCGGGCCAACGTCCTGACTTTC
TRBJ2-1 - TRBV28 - CASRSTLYNEQFF TGTGCCAGCAGGAGCACGCTCTACAATGAGCAGTTCTTC
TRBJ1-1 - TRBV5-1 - CASSFPGSEAFF TGCGCCAGCAGCTTTCCCGGCTCTGAAGCTTTCTTT
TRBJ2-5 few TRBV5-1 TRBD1 CASSSIRQGEETQYF TGCGCCAGCAGCTCGATAAGACAGGGCGAAGAGACCCAGTACTTC
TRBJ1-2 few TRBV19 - CASSMAAWGRGGYTF TGTGCCAGTAGTATGGCCGCTTGGGGGCGCGGGGGCTACACCTTC
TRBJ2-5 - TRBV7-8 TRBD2 CASSMGLAGEGTQYF TGTGCCAGCAGCATGGGACTAGCGGGAGAGGGGACCCAGTACTTC
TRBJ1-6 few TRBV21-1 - CASSQWGIDSPLHF TGTGCCAGCAGCCAATGGGGTATTGATTCACCCCTCCACTTT
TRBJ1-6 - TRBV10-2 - CASSESAGRPLHF TGCGCCAGCAGTGAGTCGGCGGGTAGACCCCTCCACTTT
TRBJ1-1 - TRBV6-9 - CASSLQGVTEAFF TGTGCCAGCAGTTTGCAGGGAGTCACTGAAGCTTTCTTT
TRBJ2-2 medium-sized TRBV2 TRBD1 CASRNIRQGAGGELFF TGTGCCAGCCGAAATATTAGACAGGGGGCTGGCGGGGAGCTGTTTTTT
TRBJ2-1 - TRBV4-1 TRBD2 CASSQDRGVSYNEQFF TGCGCCAGCAGCCAAGATCGGGGGGTCTCCTACAATGAGCAGTTCTTC
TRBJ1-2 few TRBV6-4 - CASSQGRGRNYGYTF TGTGCCAGCAGCCAGGGGCGGGGGAGGAACTATGGCTACACCTTC
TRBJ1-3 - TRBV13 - CASSLWISSGNTIYF TGTGCCAGCAGCTTATGGATTAGCTCTGGAAACACCATATATTTT
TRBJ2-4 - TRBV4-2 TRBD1 CASSLDRAIQYF TGTGCCAGCTCTTTAGACAGGGCCATTCAGTACTTC
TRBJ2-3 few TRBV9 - CASSPGLLWADTQYF TGTGCCAGCAGCCCAGGACTCCTCTGGGCAGATACGCAGTATTTT
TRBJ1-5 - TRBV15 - CATSREIGAASNNQPQHF TGTGCCACCAGCAGAGAGATTGGAGCCGCTTCTAATAATCAGCCCCAGCATTTT
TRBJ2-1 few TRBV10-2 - CASREGGNNEQFF TGCGCCAGCAGGGAAGGGGGGAACAATGAGCAGTTCTTC
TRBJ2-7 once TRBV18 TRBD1 CASSLQQGYEQYF TGTGCCAGCTCACTTCAACAGGGGTACGAGCAGTACTTC
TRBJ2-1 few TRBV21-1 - CASSAIIATHSDNEQFF TGTGCCAGCAGTGCAATAATAGCTACACATTCCGACAATGAGCAGTTCTTC
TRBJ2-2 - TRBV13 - CASSSAAIVSTGELFF TGTGCCAGCAGCTCCGCAGCCATCGTCAGCACCGGGGAGCTGTTTTTT
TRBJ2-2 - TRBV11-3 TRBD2 CASSTSVVAGGNTGELFF TGTGCCAGCAGCACGTCTGTTGTAGCGGGAGGTAACACCGGGGAGCTGTTTTTT
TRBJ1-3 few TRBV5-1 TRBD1 CASSLVCGQGRSAGNTIYF TGCGCCAGCAGCTTGGTGTGCGGACAGGGGCGGAGCGCTGGAAACACCATATATTTT
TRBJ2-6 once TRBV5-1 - CASSLASIPTAGANVLTF TGCGCCAGCAGCTTGGCCTCAATACCTACCGCTGGGGCCAACGTCCTGACTTTC
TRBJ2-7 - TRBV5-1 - CASRGHLGSAQEQYF TGCGCCAGCAGGGGACACCTTGGTTCGGCCCAGGAGCAGTACTTC
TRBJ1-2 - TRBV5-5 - CASIAPVSRKTYGF TGTGCCAGCATCGCGCCTGTCTCGCGAAAGACCTATGGCTTC
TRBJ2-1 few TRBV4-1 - CASSQDTTYNEQFF TGCGCCAGCAGCCAAGATACTACCTACAATGAGCAGTTCTTC
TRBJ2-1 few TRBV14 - CASSQGVPGNEQFF TGTGCCAGCAGCCAAGGGGTCCCGGGGAATGAGCAGTTCTTC
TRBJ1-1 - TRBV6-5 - CASSANMFTEAFF TGTGCCAGCAGTGCCAACATGTTCACTGAAGCTTTCTTT
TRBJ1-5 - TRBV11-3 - CASSHSSHSNQPQHF TGTGCCAGCAGCCACAGCTCGCATAGCAATCAGCCCCAGCATTTT